One and the same sample provided the 18 T cell receptor beta chains below, sequenced in a study of blood T cell repertoires in COVID-19. Method: immunoSEQ multiplex PCR; TCRdb's copy keeps in-frame clones and lacks some. The sample includes about 97,000 clones, 80% to 90% of them seen just once. Sequencing input: peripheral blood. Every receptor here comes from a middle-aged man with active or convalescent COVID-19.

The V call is TRBV19, the J call TRBJ1-5, with a tentative D call TRBD1 (6 bases). Trimming stripped 9 bases from V and 7 bases from J, with 19 bases between. Per the germline V gene, CDR1 is LNHDA and CDR2 is SQIVND (reference sequence). This CDR3 is 14 amino acids long. CDR3 coding DNA: TGTGCCAGCACCATACCAGGGGTAGGGCAGCCCCAGCATTTT. As protein: CASTIPGVGQPQHF.

This chain joins TRBV3-1 (or the pseudogene TRBV3-2) and TRBJ2-6; D is possibly TRBD1 (6 bases). Germline-derived CDR1 and CDR2 are LGHDT and YNNKEL (reference sequence). The CDR3 length is 17 residues. Trimming cost V 5 bases and J 2 bases, with 16 bases left between them. Here the CDR3 reads CASSRTGLVAGANVLTF. The CDR3 region has the DNA TGTGCCAGCAGCAGAACAGGGCTGGTCGCTGGGGCCAACGTCCTGACTTTC.

This rearrangement joins TRBV7-2 to TRBJ2-7; 12 nucleotides line up with TRBD2. V gave up 5 bases and J gave up 2 bases; unmatched junction bases: 4. The CDR3 is 15 amino acids. CDR1 and CDR2 from the germline V gene are SGHTA and FQGNSA. The DNA of the CDR3 is TGTGCCAGCAGCCCTAGCGGGGGGGGTACCTACGAGCAGTACTTC. Translated: CASSPSGGGTYEQYF.

The CDR3: CASSGGGLGAKNIQYF. CDR3 bases: TGTGCCAGTAGTGGGGGGGGACTAGGAGCCAAAAACATTCAGTACTTC. The chain couples TRBV19 to TRBJ2-4; 8 nucleotides match TRBD2. The CDR3 contains 16 residues. Unmatched junction bases numbered 6, after V lost 5 bases and J lost 0 bases. Germline values: CDR1 LNHDA, CDR2 SQIVND (reference sequence).

The chain couples TRBV11-2 to TRBJ2-7; TRBD1 agrees at 8 bases. In germline, CDR1 is SGHAT, CDR2 FQNNGV. The CDR3 is 14 amino acids. V lost 6 bases to trimming and J lost 3 bases; unmatched junction nucleotides: 7. CDR3 protein: CASSPQGASYEQYF. In DNA form, the CDR3 reads TGTGCCAGCAGTCCTCAGGGGGCCAGCTACGAGCAGTACTTC.

The gene calls are TRBV3-1 (or the pseudogene TRBV3-2) and TRBJ2-1, with TRBD2 identical over 15 bases. The CDR3 is made up of 17 amino acids. The trim removed 4 bases at V and 7 bases at J, leaving 8 bases unmatched. CDR1 is LGHDT, CDR2 YNNKEL, per germline (reference sequence). The DNA of the CDR3 is TGTGCCAGCAGCCCTCCAGGACTAGCGGGGGGGCCGAATGAGCAGTTCTTC. Protein product: CASSPPGLAGGPNEQFF.

J is TRBJ1-2 and V is TRBV12-3 or TRBV12-4; the D gene is possibly TRBD1 (6 bases). V lost 6 bases, J lost 5 bases, and 10 bases lay in between. The CDR3 sequence is 12 residues long. The CDR3 sequence is CASRSTGYGYTF. In nucleotides, the CDR3 is TGTGCCAGCAGGTCTACAGGGTATGGCTACACCTTC.

The chain has TRBV14 and TRBJ2-1; 8 positions match TRBD1. Trimming at V came to 5 bases and at J to 6 bases, leaving 12 bases not matched to a gene. The CDR3 is 16 amino acids. The V gene's germline CDR1 is SGHDN and CDR2 FVKESK. This chain's CDR3 is CASSWSRTGIGNEQFF. CDR3 in DNA: TGTGCCAGCAGCTGGTCCAGGACAGGGATCGGCAATGAGCAGTTCTTC. The full variable domain, its missing parts supplied by reference TRBV14 and TRBJ2-1, is EAGVTQFPSHSVIEKGQTVTLRCDPISGHDNLYWYRRVMGKEIKFLLHFVKESKQDESGMPNNRFLAERTGGTYSTLKVQPAELEDSGVYFCASSWSRTGIGNEQFFGPGTRLTVL.

The table lists this clone with a few counts. The rearrangement joins TRBV2 to TRBJ1-6; D is ambiguous. CDR1 is SNHLY, CDR2 FYNNEI, per germline. The CDR3 has 14 residues. Trimming took 7 bases from V and 0 from J, leaving 7 bases between them. The DNA for the CDR3 is TGTGCCAGCAAAGGGAGCTCCTATAATTCACCCCTCCACTTT. Protein sequence: CASKGSSYNSPLHF.

The V gene is TRBV25-1, the J gene TRBJ2-1; 10 nucleotides align to TRBD2. Germline V gene lookup returns CDR1 MGHDK and CDR2 SYGVNS. This CDR3 comprises 14 residues. The V gene end was trimmed by 5 bases and the J gene end by 7 bases; junction bases not matched to a gene: 5. In DNA, the CDR3 is TGTGCCAGCAGTCCGGGACTAGCGCGGAATGAGCAGTTCTTC. This encodes CASSPGLARNEQFF.

The chain joins TRBV3-1 (or the pseudogene TRBV3-2) to TRBJ1-4, with 7 bases that match TRBD1. Germline V gene lookup returns CDR1 LGHDT and CDR2 YNNKEL (reference sequence). The junction had 5 bases not matched to a gene; V was cut back by 4 bases and J by 6 bases. The CDR3 consists of 14 residues. The CDR3, as DNA: TGTGCCAGCAGCCGGACAGGTTGGGATGAAAAACTGTTTTTT. As protein: CASSRTGWDEKLFF.

This rearrangement joins TRBV5-3 to TRBJ2-1; tentatively, D is TRBD1 (5 bases). TRBV5-3 is an ORF for which the function is uncertain. The CDR3 is 15 amino acids. The ends were cut back, 3 bases at V and 4 bases at J, with 14 bases in the middle. The DNA for the CDR3 is TGTGCCAGAAGCTACGTCCGCCAGGGATACAATGAGCAGTTCTTC. Amino acids: CARSYVRQGYNEQFF.

The V and J genes are TRBV7-2 and TRBJ2-5; 9 bases align to TRBD2. V shed 4 bases and J 1 base; nucleotides not matched to a gene: 4. Germline lookup yields CDR1 SGHTA and CDR2 FQGNSA. This CDR3 contains 15 residues. The CDR3 reads CASSWAGGSQETQYF. DNA for the CDR3: TGTGCCAGCAGCTGGGCGGGGGGGTCCCAAGAGACCCAGTACTTC. Filled out from reference TRBV7-2 and TRBJ2-5, the complete variable domain reads GAGVSQSPSNKVTEKGKDVELRCDPISGHTALYWYRQSLGQGLEFLIYFQGNSAPDKSGLPSDRFSAERTGGSVSTLTIQRTQQEDSAVYLCASSWAGGSQETQYFGPGTRLLVL.

The V call is TRBV27, the J call TRBJ1-1; 7 positions agree with TRBD1. Looked up from germline, CDR1 is MNHEY and CDR2 is SMNVEV (reference sequence). V was pared by 6 bases and J by 5 bases, with 6 bases of the junction left unmatched. The CDR3 sequence is 13 residues long. The CDR3 nucleotides read TGTGCCAGCAGCTACAGGGGTGGAACTGAAGCTTTCTTT. Protein product: CASSYRGGTEAFF.

The rearrangement links TRBV20-1 to TRBJ2-1, with TRBD1 as a possible D gene (5 bases). The CDR3 spans 11 residues. Germline V gene data show CDR1 as DFQATT and CDR2 as SNEGSKA (reference sequence). The V gene lost 6 bases and the J gene lost 3 bases, with 6 bases spanning the gap. The CDR3 is CSAQGYNEQFF. The DNA of the CDR3 is TGCAGTGCCCAGGGCTACAATGAGCAGTTCTTC.

The J gene is TRBJ2-1, the V gene TRBV6-5; D not certain. CDR1 and CDR2 from the germline V gene are MNHEY and SVGAGI. There are 11 residues in the CDR3. Trimming cost V 8 bases and J 8 bases, with 10 bases left between them. CDR3 sequence reads: CASRDLYEQFF. Here the CDR3 DNA reads TGTGCCAGCCGAGATTTATATGAGCAGTTCTTC.

The chain uses TRBV7-2 and TRBJ2-7; 13 bases line up with TRBD2. The ends lost 5 bases at V and 4 bases at J; junction bases unmatched: 5. The CDR3 has 15 amino acids. Germline CDR1 is SGHTA and CDR2 is FQGNSA. In DNA, the CDR3 is TGTGCCAGCAGCACAGGGACTAGCGGGGTTTACGAGCAGTACTTC. Residues: CASSTGTSGVYEQYF.

The CDR3 is CASSESNREETQYF. The CDR3, as DNA: TGCGCCAGCAGTGAGTCCAACAGGGAAGAGACCCAGTACTTC. The chain uses TRBV10-2 and TRBJ2-5; tentative D call: TRBD1 (6 bases). Germline V gives CDR1 WSHSY, CDR2 SAAADI. Trimming pared 0 bases from V and 3 bases from J, leaving 8 bases between. This CDR3 has 14 amino acids.